This TCR beta chain comes out of a study of T cell changes during pregnancy in multiple sclerosis. The data were produced by immunoSEQ multiplex PCR, yet TCRdb's version contains in-frame clones alone and is incomplete. This table has fewer than 35,000 clones, 90% appearing once. The V gene's germline CDR1 is SGHTA and CDR2 FQGNSA. This CDR3 region has 18 residues. After removal of 2 bases from V and 2 bases from J, the junction contained 8 bases not matched to a gene. In this sample, this clone turned up once. The sample in question was CD4+ T cells from peripheral blood mononuclear cells, obtained in the third trimester of pregnancy. The TCR originated in a female donor in good health, enrolled as a control in a pregnancy study. V is TRBV7-2 and J is TRBJ2-7; 14 bases align to TRBD2. The CDR3 loop is CASSLFAGTSGSTYEQYF. The DNA of the CDR3 is TGTGCCAGCAGCTTATTCGCTGGGACTAGCGGGAGTACCTACGAGCAGTACTTC.